The following is a T cell receptor (beta chain) sequence with its context. The target antigen is unknown. Samples came from healthy Finnish infants during open corrective cardiac surgery. During surgery, about 0.5-1 mL peripheral blood was drawn from four of eight donors. All available leukocytes, rather than a set cell count, yielded the blood DNA. TCRdb's table, derived via immunoSEQ multiplex PCR, lists solely in-frame clones and lacks some. The table records 46,000 or so clones, around 95% of them present only once. The sample belongs to a study of human thymus T cells. Study-wide results and caveats: It looked as if thymic and blood repertoires used V and J genes in a biased way.

The CDR3 loop spans 17 amino acids. Deletions cut 3 bases from V and 0 bases from J, with 12 bases between. Germline V lookup: CDR1 MNHEY, CDR2 SMNVEV (reference sequence). The rearrangement uses TRBV27 and TRBJ2-6; no definite D call. The source of this sequence is a girl less than two years old with a congenital heart defect but otherwise immunologically healthy. Sample: blood. This CDR3 reads CASSFEVPTSGANVLTF. The CDR3 DNA is TGTGCCAGCAGTTTTGAGGTACCCACCTCTGGGGCCAACGTCCTGACTTTC.